The 30 T cell receptor beta chains listed next were all sequenced from one sample in a study of cytomegalovirus exposure and HLA in healthy donors. Sequenced by immunoSEQ multiplex PCR; TCRdb stores in-frame clones only, minus some. Here the sample spans about 63,000 clones, over 90% being singletons. The sample taken for sequencing was PBMCs. The receptors were sampled from a woman under 30 in good health and CMV-seropositive.

CDR3 coding DNA: TGTGCCAGCAGCCAAACTAGGGAGACCCAGTACTTC. It is translated as CASSQTRETQYF. The V call is TRBV14, the J call TRBJ2-5; weak D call: TRBD2 (5 bases). Trimming removed 2 bases from V and 5 bases from J, with 6 bases in between. CDR1 and CDR2 (germline): SGHDN, FVKESK. The CDR3 runs 12 residues.

V usage is TRBV5-5 and J usage is TRBJ2-7; D perhaps matches TRBD1 (5 bases). The CDR3 loop spans 14 amino acids. Germline values: CDR1 SGHKS, CDR2 YYEKEE (reference sequence). V lost 0 bases, J lost 2 bases, and 9 bases lay in between. CDR3 in amino acids: CASSLADNAYEQYF. The CDR3 nucleotides are TGTGCCAGCAGCTTGGCGGACAATGCCTACGAGCAGTACTTC.

This rearrangement joins TRBV5-1 to TRBJ1-5; a possible D gene is TRBD1 (6 bases). Germline V gene data show CDR1 as SGHRS and CDR2 as YFSETQ. Trimming left V 0 bases short and J 7 bases short, with 17 bases between. The CDR3 runs 16 residues. In DNA form, the CDR3 reads TGCGCCAGCAGCTTGGGAACTACAGGGAGGGGACAGCCCCAGCATTTT. Residues: CASSLGTTGRGQPQHF.

The rearrangement joins TRBV7-2 to TRBJ1-6, with a weak D call TRBD1 (5 bases). V lost 4 bases and J lost 10, with 20 bases in between. Germline V gene sequence: CDR1 SGHTA, CDR2 FQGNSA. The CDR3 is 16 amino acids. CDR3 protein: CASSSARGREGSPLHF. DNA for the CDR3: TGTGCCAGCAGCTCCGCGAGAGGCAGGGAAGGATCACCCCTCCACTTT.

The chain joins TRBV29-1 to TRBJ1-2; D may be TRBD1 (5 bases). The CDR3 covers 15 residues. Germline V gene sequence: CDR1 SQVTM, CDR2 ANQGSEA. V was shortened by 5 bases and J by 5 bases, with 21 bases between the two germline ends. The CDR3 sequence is CSVYTGGNSGYGYTF. DNA of the CDR3: TGCAGCGTTTATACCGGGGGGAACTCGGGGTATGGCTACACCTTC.

The V gene is TRBV11-3, the J gene TRBJ1-1; D not resolved. There are 13 residues in the CDR3. Trimming removed 5 bases from V and 1 base from J, with 8 bases in between. Germline loops: CDR1 SGHNT, CDR2 YENEEA. The CDR3 region has the DNA TGTGCCAGCAGCCACTCCCAGAACACTGAAGCTTTCTTT. Translating it yields CASSHSQNTEAFF.

This clone was counted a single time. This sequence joins TRBV7-2 and TRBJ2-1; 8 bases align to TRBD2. CDR3 size: 16 residues. Germline lookup yields CDR1 SGHTA and CDR2 FQGNSA. J was trimmed by 4 bases and V by 5 bases; bases with no gene match: 10. CDR3 coding DNA: TGTGCCAGCAGCCAAGTAACGCCGGGAGGGTACAATGAGCAGTTCTTC. It codes for CASSQVTPGGYNEQFF.

The chain joins TRBV15 to TRBJ2-7, with D maybe TRBD1 (6 bases). Looked up from germline, CDR1 is LNHNV and CDR2 is YYDKDF (reference sequence). This CDR3 has 15 residues. The V end was cut by 6 bases, the J end by 1 base, with 16 bases between. CDR3 loop: CATRGNRDKSYEQYF. The CDR3 bases are TGTGCCACCAGGGGGAATCGGGACAAGTCCTACGAGCAGTACTTC.

V and J are TRBV20-1 and TRBJ2-1; no reliable D call. Trimming removed 4 bases at V and 7 bases at J, with 5 bases between. CDR3 length equals 10 residues. Germline values: CDR1 DFQATT, CDR2 SNEGSKA (reference sequence). CDR3: CSATGNEQFF. The CDR3 region has the DNA TGCAGTGCTACCGGGAATGAGCAGTTCTTC.

The rearrangement links TRBV5-1 to TRBJ1-2; 9 bases line up with TRBD1. CDR1 and CDR2 from the germline V gene are SGHRS and YFSETQ. The CDR3 has 14 residues. V shed 2 bases, J shed 6 bases, and the junction held 5 bases outside the gene matches. The CDR3 spells CASSFDRGVDGYTF. In DNA form, the CDR3 reads TGCGCCAGCAGCTTCGACAGGGGGGTGGATGGCTACACCTTC.

The chain combines TRBV6-5 with TRBJ1-1; possible D gene TRBD1, 5 bases. V gave up 7 bases and J gave up 0 bases, with 15 bases separating them. The CDR3 consists of 15 residues. The germline gives CDR1 MNHEY, CDR2 SVGAGI. CDR3 in amino acids: CASTPRGVLNTEAFF. The CDR3 region has the DNA TGTGCCAGCACCCCAAGGGGCGTTCTGAACACTGAAGCTTTCTTT.

This chain uses TRBV18 with TRBJ2-5; D is perhaps TRBD1 (6 bases). Germline V gene lookup returns CDR1 KGHSH and CDR2 LQKENI. V gave up 4 bases and J gave up 1 base, with 10 bases separating them. The CDR3 extends over 14 amino acids. CDR3 coding DNA: TGTGCCAGCTCACGCGGACAGATCCAAGAGACCCAGTACTTC. Translated: CASSRGQIQETQYF.

The chain combines TRBV7-3 with TRBJ2-3, with TRBD1 identical over 7 bases. Germline V lookup: CDR1 SGHTA, CDR2 FQGTGA. Germline trimming cut 4 bases from V and 6 bases from J; bases unmatched to any gene: 7. The CDR3 has 14 amino acids. The CDR3 loop is CASSSNRGADTQYF. CDR3 nucleotides: TGTGCCAGCAGCTCTAACAGGGGCGCTGATACGCAGTATTTT.

The chain recombines TRBV5-6 with TRBJ2-1; D might be TRBD2 (6 bases). CDR1 is SGHDT and CDR2 is YYEEEE in the germline V gene. The CDR3 runs 18 residues. Trimming shortened V by 0 bases and J by 0 bases, and 16 bases separated the two germline ends. CDR3 in amino acids: CASSLAIGGPRSYNEQFF. DNA of the CDR3: TGTGCCAGCAGCTTGGCCATTGGAGGGCCACGCTCCTACAATGAGCAGTTCTTC.

J is TRBJ2-2 and V is TRBV6-4; 9 bases agree with TRBD2. V shed 0 bases, J shed 4 bases, and the junction held 0 bases outside the gene matches. The CDR3 is 15 amino acids. Per the germline V gene, CDR1 is MRHNA and CDR2 is SNTAGT. DNA for the CDR3: TGTGCCAGCAGTGACTCGCGGGAGGGCACCGGGGAGCTGTTTTTT. The encoded protein is CASSDSREGTGELFF.

The chain has TRBV7-9 and TRBJ1-1, with unresolved D. CDR3 size: 11 residues. Germline CDR1 reads SEHNR; CDR2 reads FQNEAQ (reference sequence). The ends were cut back, 1 base at V and 6 bases at J, with 3 bases in the middle. The CDR3 DNA reads TGTGCCAGCAGCTTAGTATCTGAAGCTTTCTTT. Amino acids: CASSLVSEAFF.

The V and J genes are TRBV28 and TRBJ2-7, with 10 positions matching TRBD1. J gave up 4 bases and V 7 bases, and 7 bases lay outside the gene matches. Germline-derived CDR1 and CDR2 are MDHEN and SYDVKM. The CDR3 runs to 14 residues. This CDR3 reads CASTSGQGVYEQYF. CDR3 in DNA: TGTGCCAGCACAAGTGGACAGGGGGTGTACGAGCAGTACTTC.

The rearrangement uses TRBV14 and TRBJ1-3; TRBD1 might be the D (6 bases). This CDR3 is 17 amino acids long. V lost 0 bases to trimming and J lost 2 bases, with 14 bases between them. Germline V gene data show CDR1 as SGHDN and CDR2 as FVKESK. The CDR3 loop is CASSQDWFPGAGNTIYF. DNA for the CDR3: TGTGCCAGCAGCCAAGATTGGTTCCCAGGGGCTGGAAACACCATATATTTT.

The genes are TRBV7-2 and TRBJ2-5, with TRBD2 identical over 7 bases. Trimming at V came to 5 bases and at J to 3 bases, leaving 6 bases not matched to a gene. Germline CDR1 is SGHTA and CDR2 is FQGNSA. CDR3 length: 14 amino acids. The CDR3 nucleotides read TGTGCCAGCAGCCCCCGGCGGGGGAAAGAGACCCAGTACTTC. Encoded protein: CASSPRRGKETQYF.

The V gene is TRBV2, the J gene TRBJ2-3; perhaps TRBD1 as D (6 bases). CDR3 length: 15 amino acids. With 9 bases removed from V and 0 bases from J, the gap between germline ends came to 16 bases. Germline loops: CDR1 SNHLY, CDR2 FYNNEI. CDR3 DNA: TGTGCCAGGTCAGTCAGGACAGCTAGCACAGATACGCAGTATTTT. Amino acids: CARSVRTASTDTQYF.

The CDR3 DNA is TGTGCCTGGAGCGTCGGACAGGTCGGTTCTGAAGCTTTCTTT. Translation gives CAWSVGQVGSEAFF. This chain uses TRBV30 with TRBJ1-1; TRBD1 aligns across 7 bases. Losses at the gene ends were 3 bases for V and 6 bases for J; bases not matched to a gene: 10. The germline gives CDR1 GTSNPN, CDR2 SVGIG (reference sequence). The CDR3 has 14 amino acids. The variable domain in full, completed from reference TRBV30 and TRBJ1-1, reads SQTIHQWPATLVQPVGSPLSLECTVEGTSNPNLYWYRQAAGRGLQLLFYSVGIGQISSEVPQNLSASRPQDRQFILSSKKLLLSDSGFYLCAWSVGQVGSEAFFGQGTRLTVV.

The chain uses TRBV28 and TRBJ2-5; 9 positions match TRBD1. With V trimmed by 3 bases and J by 5 bases, 10 bases remained unmatched. Germline V gene lookup returns CDR1 MDHEN and CDR2 SYDVKM. This CDR3 region has 16 residues. The CDR3 nucleotides read TGTGCCAGCAGTTTGCCAAATACAGGGGGCCCGGAGACCCAGTACTTC. The encoded protein is CASSLPNTGGPETQYF.

The gene calls are TRBV4-3 and TRBJ1-5, with 9 bases identical to TRBD1. After removal of 4 bases from V and 5 bases from J, the junction contained 12 bases not matched to a gene. Germline values: CDR1 LGHNA, CDR2 YSLEER. This CDR3 is built from 17 residues. The chain's CDR3 is CASSRSRTGAQDQPQHF. CDR3 DNA: TGCGCCAGCAGCCGTAGTCGGACAGGGGCCCAAGATCAGCCCCAGCATTTT.

This clone was recorded only once. The chain joins TRBV7-6 to TRBJ1-2; the D gene is possibly TRBD1 (5 bases). Trimming shortened V by 2 bases and J by 2 bases, and 9 bases separated the two germline ends. Germline CDR1 and CDR2: SGHVS and FNYEAQ. This CDR3 region has 14 residues. This CDR3 is CASSLQGLNYGYTF. CDR3 coding DNA: TGTGCCAGCAGCTTACAGGGTCTAAACTATGGCTACACCTTC.

This chain connects TRBV15 to TRBJ1-2; no clear D gene. This CDR3 has 13 residues. From germline, CDR1 is LNHNV and CDR2 YYDKDF (reference sequence). The V end was cut by 3 bases, the J end by 5 bases, with 10 bases between. CDR3 DNA: TGTGCCACCAGCAGCAGCGTACTTTATGGCTACACCTTC. It translates to CATSSSVLYGYTF. Looking up the rest from reference TRBV15 and TRBJ1-2 gives the full variable domain: DAMVIQNPRYQVTQFGKPVTLSCSQTLNHNVMYWYQQKSSQAPKLLFHYYDKDFNNEADTPDNFQSRRPNTSFCFLDIRSPGLGDTAMYLCATSSSVLYGYTFGSGTRLTVV.

The chain uses TRBV5-1 and TRBJ1-4; D not certain. The V and J ends lost 4 bases and 2 bases respectively, with 12 bases between them. Germline assignment: CDR1 SGHRS and CDR2 YFSETQ. The CDR3 is 15 amino acids. CDR3 region: CASSVGGLTNEKLFF. The CDR3 DNA follows: TGCGCCAGCAGCGTAGGCGGTTTGACTAATGAAAAACTGTTTTTT. The full variable domain, with the rest looked up from reference TRBV5-1 and TRBJ1-4, is KAGVTQTPRYLIKTRGQQVTLSCSPISGHRSVSWYQQTPGQGLQFLFEYFSETQRNKGNFPGRFSGRQFSNSRSEMNVSTLELGDSALYLCASSVGGLTNEKLFFGSGTQLSVL.

This chain uses TRBV6-6 with TRBJ2-1, with 15 bases that match TRBD2. CDR1 is MNHNY and CDR2 is SVGAGI in the germline V gene (reference sequence). Trimming cost V 6 bases and J 9 bases; bases outside gene matches: 9. The CDR3 has 16 amino acids. The CDR3 protein is CASRQGLAGGSGEQFF. CDR3 DNA sequence: TGTGCCAGCAGACAGGGACTAGCGGGAGGTTCGGGTGAGCAGTTCTTC.

The rearrangement joins TRBV5-5 to TRBJ1-3, with a possible D match to TRBD1 (5 bases). From germline, CDR1 is SGHKS and CDR2 YYEKEE (reference sequence). The CDR3 runs to 17 residues. Trimming stripped 2 bases from V and 2 bases from J, with 17 bases between. CDR3 sequence (DNA): TGTGCCAGCAGCTTTTTCCCACGTACAGGAGCTGGAAACACCATATATTTT. It codes for CASSFFPRTGAGNTIYF.

This chain joins TRBV19 and TRBJ2-7; TRBD2 matches at 14 bases. The junction had 3 bases not matched to a gene; V was cut back by 4 bases and J by 1 base. This CDR3 comprises 16 residues. The V gene's germline CDR1 is LNHDA and CDR2 SQIVND (reference sequence). The DNA of the CDR3 is TGTGCCAGTAGTAGGGGGACTAGCGGGGGATCCTACGAGCAGTACTTC. Translating it yields CASSRGTSGGSYEQYF.

V and J are TRBV6-5 and TRBJ1-5; the match to TRBD1 covers 7 bases. CDR3 size: 13 residues. Trimming at V came to 6 bases and at J to 5 bases, leaving 4 bases not matched to a gene. Per germline, CDR1 MNHEY and CDR2 SVGAGI. The CDR3 protein is CASRPTGHQPQHF. CDR3 nucleotides: TGTGCCAGCAGACCGACAGGGCATCAGCCCCAGCATTTT.